This TCR beta chain was profiled in a study of beta chain features in type 1 diabetes. At the level of the study: Healthy donors and patients had similar age, gender and cell yields. Across every sample, 107,917,701 sorted cells were examined in total. Overall study findings and caveats: TCRB CDR3 length was moderately but significantly reduced in all four CD4+ subsets of Type 1 diabetes patients.

CD4+ naive, central memory, regulatory and stem cell-like memory cells were sorted via CD45RO/CCR7/CD25/CD127/CD95/CD27. Deletions cut 4 bases from V and 0 bases from J, with 10 bases between. CDR3 length: 14 residues. Germline CDR1 LNHDA, CDR2 SQIVND (reference sequence). In regard to this clone: Its target is unknown.

Sequenced material consisted of expressed TCRB transcripts (all of the isolated RNA was reverse transcribed). Method: immunoSEQ multiplex PCR; TCRdb's copy keeps in-frame clones and lacks some. The sample carries more than 250,000 clones, around 16% recorded once. The sequence was obtained from a man younger than 30 with type 1 diabetes. The source material was naive CD4+ T cells from blood. The J gene is TRBJ2-7, the V gene TRBV19; D might be TRBD1 or TRBD2, each matching 5 bases. The CDR3 region has the DNA TGTGCCAGTAGTAAAGAGGGGAGCTCCTACGAGCAGTACTTC. Protein product: CASSKEGSSYEQYF. Full variable domain (outside the CDR3, taken from reference TRBV19 and TRBJ2-7): DGGITQSPKYLFRKEGQNVTLSCEQNLNHDAMYWYRQDPGQGLRLIYYSQIVNDFQKGDIAEGYSVSREKKESFPLTVTSAQKNPTAFYLCASSKEGSSYEQYFGPGTRLTVT.